The clone carrying this TCR beta chain was found a few times. Its specificity is not known. The sample belongs to a study of cytomegalovirus exposure and HLA in healthy donors. Overall study findings and caveats: There were some V segments, including TRBV6-2 and TRBV6-3, excluded as indistinguishable.

The PCR had 60 Vbeta and 13 Jbeta primers. Produced via immunoSEQ multiplex PCR; TCRdb's table is partial and in-frame only. This table holds 100,000 or so clones, approximately 14% found once. V lost 0 bases, J lost 3 bases, and 9 bases lay in between. Per germline, CDR1 SGHDT and CDR2 YYEEEE. The CDR3 has 14 residues. The chain employs TRBV5-6 and TRBJ1-1, with D unclear. This clonotype was sampled from a female donor in good health and CMV-seronegative. The specimen sequenced was PBMCs. CDR3 bases: TGTGCCAGCAGCTTGGTTGTCGGGGACACTGAAGCTTTCTTT. Translating gives CASSLVVGDTEAFF. The whole variable domain, filled in from reference TRBV5-6 and TRBJ1-1, reads DAGVTQSPTHLIKTRGQQVTLRCSPKSGHDTVSWYQQALGQGPQFIFQYYEEEERQRGNFPDRFSGHQFPNYSSELNVNALLLGDSALYLCASSLVVGDTEAFFGQGTRLTVV.